The rows below give T cell receptor beta chains drawn from one sample of a study of graft-versus-host responses after intestinal transplantation. These receptors have no known antigen. Some clones are missing from TCRdb's copy, which holds only in-frame ones; the method was immunoSEQ multiplex PCR. Of roughly 80,000 clones listed, around 87% are singletons. This sample comprised unstimulated CD8+ T cells sorted from spleen or lymph node cells, obtained before transplant. The receptors originated from a human donor who was the organ donor for an intestinal transplant. Both conserved end residues are part of each CDR3. The D gene is left open where the match is weak. Clone size is stated in some rows and not others, as once, few, many or a class when expanded.

V gene	J gene	D gene	clone size	CDR3 protein	CDR3 DNA
TRBV28	TRBJ2-7	.	.	CASSSPLKSEQYF	TGTGCCAGCAGTTCCCCGTTGAAGTCCGAGCAGTACTTC
TRBV28	TRBJ1-1	.	.	CASRARAVHAEAFF	TGTGCCAGCAGGGCCCGGGCGGTGCACGCTGAAGCTTTCTTT
TRBV2	TRBJ1-4	TRBD1	.	CASSPGQREKLFF	TGTGCCAGCAGTCCGGGACAGCGGGAAAAACTGTTTTTT
TRBV6-5	TRBJ1-1	TRBD1	.	CASSSRGENTEAFF	TGTGCCAGCAGTTCCAGGGGGGAGAACACTGAAGCTTTCTTT
TRBV15	TRBJ1-4	.	.	CATSSPSRVEYEKLFF	TGTGCCACCAGCAGCCCGAGCCGGGTGGAATATGAAAAACTGTTTTTT
TRBV6-1	TRBJ2-3	TRBD1	.	CASSEFVDRGGADTQYF	TGTGCCAGCAGTGAATTCGTGGACAGGGGGGGCGCAGATACGCAGTATTTT
TRBV6-1	TRBJ1-4	.	.	CASSYGEKLFF	TGTGCCAGCAGTTACGGTGAAAAACTGTTTTTT
TRBV7-7	TRBJ1-4	.	.	CASSLAQGEKLFF	TGTGCCAGCAGCTTAGCGCAGGGTGAAAAACTGTTTTTT
TRBV6-1	TRBJ2-3	TRBD2	.	CASKPRGVVNTQYF	TGTGCCAGCAAGCCACGGGGGGTCGTAAATACGCAGTATTTT
TRBV5-1	TRBJ1-6	.	.	CASSSGTDNSPLHF	TGCGCCAGCAGCTCCGGGACGGATAATTCACCCCTCCACTTT
TRBV27	TRBJ2-5	TRBD2	.	CATGGGETQYF	TGTGCCACGGGGGGTGGAGAGACCCAGTACTTC
TRBV4-1	TRBJ1-5	TRBD1	.	CASSLQGGGNQPQHF	TGCGCCAGCAGCCTCCAGGGGGGCGGGAATCAGCCCCAGCATTTT
TRBV9	TRBJ1-1	.	.	CASSVELGAGIMNTEAFF	TGTGCCAGCAGCGTAGAGCTCGGGGCAGGGATCATGAACACTGAAGCTTTCTTT
TRBV7-2	TRBJ1-1	.	.	CASSLWRSTEAFF	TGTGCCAGCAGCTTATGGAGAAGCACTGAAGCTTTCTTT
TRBV2	TRBJ2-5	TRBD1	.	CASSAVDRGLVETQYF	TGTGCCAGCAGTGCCGTCGACAGGGGGCTAGTAGAGACCCAGTACTTC
TRBV6-1	TRBJ2-2	.	.	CASSLTDYTGELFF	TGTGCCAGCAGCTTGACGGATTACACCGGGGAGCTGTTTTTT
TRBV7-9	TRBJ2-3	.	.	CASSPRSGSTDTQYF	TGTGCCAGCAGCCCGCGTAGCGGTAGCACAGATACGCAGTATTTT
TRBV28	TRBJ1-4	.	.	CASSFPTAGPMKKLFF	TGTGCCAGCAGTTTCCCCACGGCAGGCCCCATGAAGAAACTGTTTTTT
TRBV18	TRBJ1-1	.	.	CASSPFIGQTNTEAFF	TGTGCCAGCTCACCGTTCATAGGACAGACGAACACTGAAGCTTTCTTT
TRBV30	TRBJ2-5	TRBD2	.	CAWSRPSGETQYF	TGTGCCTGGAGTAGGCCTAGCGGAGAGACCCAGTACTTC
TRBV15	TRBJ1-1	.	.	CATSSVQWVEAFF	TGTGCCACCAGCAGCGTTCAGTGGGTTGAAGCTTTCTTT
TRBV4-1	TRBJ2-5	.	.	CASSYGVEAKGETQYF	TGCGCCAGCAGCTATGGGGTGGAGGCAAAAGGAGAGACCCAGTACTTC
TRBV27	TRBJ2-4	.	once	CASSYAYLNIQYF	TGTGCCAGCAGTTACGCCTACCTAAACATTCAGTACTTC
TRBV27	TRBJ2-1	.	.	CASSTHNEQFF	TGTGCCAGCAGTACCCACAATGAGCAGTTCTTC
TRBV4-2	TRBJ2-1	.	few	CASSHAGGEVDEQFF	TGTGCCAGCAGCCATGCCGGGGGAGAGGTCGATGAGCAGTTCTTC
TRBV6-4	TRBJ2-3	TRBD2	.	CASSDSRTSGGADTQYF	TGTGCCAGCAGTGACTCACGGACTAGCGGGGGGGCAGATACGCAGTATTTT
TRBV6-1	TRBJ2-1	TRBD1	few	CASGTGEASYNEQFF	TGTGCCAGCGGGACAGGGGAAGCCTCCTACAATGAGCAGTTCTTC
TRBV9	TRBJ2-3	.	.	CASSPSGGLGTDTQYF	TGTGCCAGCAGCCCCTCGGGGGGCTTGGGCACAGATACGCAGTATTTT
TRBV5-5	TRBJ2-3	.	once	CASSLEGDTQYF	TGTGCCAGCAGCTTGGAGGGAGATACGCAGTATTTT
TRBV7-9	TRBJ1-1	.	.	CASSQRGITEAFF	TGTGCCAGCAGCCAACGAGGGATAACTGAAGCTTTCTTT
TRBV30	TRBJ2-1	.	.	CAWSLVSGNEQFF	TGTGCCTGGAGTCTGGTGAGCGGAAATGAGCAGTTCTTC
TRBV2	TRBJ2-7	.	.	CASEGEDSSYEQYF	TGTGCCAGCGAGGGAGAAGACAGCTCCTACGAGCAGTACTTC
TRBV30	TRBJ2-7	.	once	CAWRMGAYEQYF	TGTGCCTGGAGAATGGGGGCCTACGAGCAGTACTTC
TRBV19	TRBJ1-2	.	few	CASSIGSMGYTF	TGTGCCAGTAGTATTGGGAGTATGGGCTACACCTTC
TRBV7-6	TRBJ1-1	.	medium-sized	CATSVGGVNTEAFF	TGTGCCACCTCAGTTGGGGGTGTTAACACTGAAGCTTTCTTT
TRBV27	TRBJ2-7	TRBD1	.	CASKGTAYYEQYF	TGTGCCAGCAAGGGGACAGCTTACTACGAGCAGTACTTC
TRBV9	TRBJ1-3	.	.	CASSVEWASGNTIYF	TGTGCCAGCAGCGTAGAGTGGGCCTCTGGAAACACCATATATTTT
TRBV2	TRBJ1-4	.	.	CASSDQEGGEKLFF	TGTGCCAGCAGTGACCAGGAAGGGGGTGAAAAACTGTTTTTT
TRBV7-3	TRBJ2-1	.	.	CASSLETTSEQFF	TGTGCCAGCAGCCTTGAGACTACCAGTGAGCAGTTCTTC
TRBV6-1	TRBJ2-4	.	once	CASSVAGDIQYF	TGTGCCAGCAGTGTGGCAGGGGACATTCAGTACTTC
TRBV28	TRBJ1-3	TRBD1	.	CASSGTVGNTIYF	TGTGCCAGCAGTGGGACAGTTGGAAACACCATATATTTT
TRBV7-9	TRBJ2-1	.	.	CASSLVTPTGNEQFF	TGTGCCAGCAGCTTAGTAACCCCAACGGGCAATGAGCAGTTCTTC
TRBV7-9	TRBJ2-7	TRBD2	once	CASSSPRGGAEQYF	TGTGCCAGCAGCTCCCCCCGGGGGGGCGCCGAGCAGTACTTC
TRBV27	TRBJ2-1	TRBD1	.	CASSSSGTGSSYEQFF	TGTGCCAGCAGCTCGTCCGGGACAGGGAGTTCCTATGAGCAGTTCTTC
TRBV5-5	TRBJ1-2	.	few	CASSFHGRRYGYTF	TGTGCCAGCAGCTTCCATGGGCGCCGCTATGGCTACACCTTC